This TCR beta chain was retrieved from a study of blood T cell repertoires in COVID-19. Generated by immunoSEQ multiplex PCR, the TCRdb table keeps only in-frame clones and is missing some. In the table there are 200,000 to 250,000 clones, nearly 90% of which are singletons. Unmatched junction bases numbered 11, after V lost 5 bases and J lost 6 bases. Germline V lookup: CDR1 SEHNR, CDR2 FQNEAQ (reference sequence). The CDR3 has 16 amino acids. Sequenced material: PBMCs or T cells enriched from blood (not recorded which). This sequence originates from a man aged 25 to 40 who had recovered from COVID-19. The chain carries TRBV7-9 and TRBJ2-7; TRBD2 agrees at 12 bases. In nucleotides, the CDR3 is TGTGCCAGCAGCCCGACCCTAGCGGGAGGGCCGGGCGAGCAGTACTTC. Translated: CASSPTLAGGPGEQYF.